Included here is one TCR beta chain sequence, with context. Its antigen target is currently unknown. Base qualities are not recorded, but no much larger clone differs from it by a single base. CD8 naive samples were CD45RO-negative cells positively selected for CCR7, giving a CD45RA+CCR7+ population that excluded TemRA cells. The donors were healthy, HIV-negative adults who had no recently reported acute infections or vaccinations. Every donor was a Caucasian adult living in Nashville, Tennessee, USA. Blood was collected by leukapheresis, and PBMCs were isolated by Ficoll-Histopaque density gradient centrifugation and then cryopreserved in liquid nitrogen vapor phase. Purity and quantity of every magnetically sorted T cell population were checked by analytical flow cytometry. Genomic DNA was isolated from every sorted fraction and measured by UV absorbance on a Nanodrop 2000c. Using the deep immunoSEQ assay, TCR CDR3 regions were amplified from genomic DNA by multiplex PCR. Extracted genomic DNA from each cell subset was spread evenly across all wells of several immunoSEQ 96-well plates, with each plate serving as a replicate. For sorted subsets, each replicate PCR was loaded with 200 ng genomic DNA, equivalent to 30,000 to 35,000 T cell genomes. Purified libraries were measured with a Qubit 3.0 fluorometer, size-checked on a Bioanalyzer 2100, and measured again with the KAPA Library Quantification kit. Each immunoSEQ 96-well plate was sequenced on its own single-read 150-cycle Illumina NextSeq 550 flow cell. In the source study's methods: Because the immunoSEQ output held only junctional sequences and lacked quality scores, the filtering could not match the filtering applied to full-length reads. To assign V/J genes and CDR3, sequences were annotated against IMGT germline references using PyIR, a Python wrapper for IgBLAST v1.9. Reads were removed for weak V/J assignments (E-value above 1e-6), missing CDR3, stop codons, out-of-frame junctions, or ambiguous translated residues. V3J clonotypes were defined by identical inferred V gene, J gene, and CDR3 amino acid sequence. Percentage overlap between repertoires was computed as shared unique clonotypes divided by the size of the smaller repertoire. Repertoire richness was assessed with RTK rarefaction, the Chao1 estimator, and Recon v2.1 estimates of unobserved clonotypes. Generation probabilities were computed with OLGA for all TCRbeta clonotypes obtained by the gDNA method from several donors. The table comes from immuneACCESS by way of TCRdb, which keeps in-frame sequences with V and J called. Part of the clones is missing from these tables; in studies checked, under half for an unresolved V gene and the rest for unknown reasons. The V and J calls and the clone size are those of that table, but D and trimming were determined from the DNA. The sample table holds roughly 550,000 clones, of which nearly 97% were seen once. The ten biggest clones cover around 0.11% of the sample.

This specimen belongs to a study of shared clonotypes between healthy human individuals (dated by TCRdb to the early 2020s). Context from the whole study: A couple of women and a few men aged 18 to 49 years were included in the cohort. To increase sequencing depth and limit assay-specific biases, different laboratories used diverse techniques to prepare libraries and sequence TCR repertoires. Per donor, three plates each were used for CD4 naive and CD4 memory, two for CD8 naive, and one for CD8 memory. Per donor, leukapheresis produced somewhere between about 0.85 and 8.9 billion PBMCs. To estimate repertoire size and how much clonotype sharing occurs between individuals, the study deeply sequenced the blood TCR repertoires of about five healthy adults.

Overall results and qualifications from the work: Sampling was limited to blood, and TCR repertoires in tissue likely differ from TCR repertoires in blood. Rarefaction of sorted-subset datasets indicated incomplete sequencing despite the large sequencing depth. The small number of donors limited the genetic and exposure-history diversity represented. Larger estimated clonotype richness was generally found for naive subsets than for memory subsets. When a few donors were compared, the shared fraction of clonotypes was around 5% for naive CD4, more than 3% for naive CD8, about 2.4% for memory CD4, and 0.35% to 0.4% for memory CD8. Pairwise subsampling led to the expectation that sequencing depth would affect the degree of clonotype sharing among donors. Compared with non-shared clonotypes, clonotypes shared by all four sorted-subset donors had higher generation probabilities.

CDR3 length: 16 amino acids, cysteine to phenylalanine. The retained sequence is limited to the CDR3, 48 bases, with the frame set at the first base. The V end loses 2 bases and the J end loses 0 bases, and a stretch of 13 bases separates them. The germline V gene provides CDR1 MNHEY and CDR2 SVGAGI. The rearranged segments are TRBV6-5 and TRBJ1-1; a tentative D call is TRBD1 (5 bases match). The clonotype originates from a woman in her 30s in good health. The sequencing sample was made of naive CD8+ T cells sorted from blood. Explained via the paper, the cell subset or site label denotes: CD45RA+CCR7+. The bases read TGTGCCAGCAGTTACATTCAGGGTACCATGAACACTGAAGCTTTCTTT. Its translation is CASSYIQGTMNTEAFF.